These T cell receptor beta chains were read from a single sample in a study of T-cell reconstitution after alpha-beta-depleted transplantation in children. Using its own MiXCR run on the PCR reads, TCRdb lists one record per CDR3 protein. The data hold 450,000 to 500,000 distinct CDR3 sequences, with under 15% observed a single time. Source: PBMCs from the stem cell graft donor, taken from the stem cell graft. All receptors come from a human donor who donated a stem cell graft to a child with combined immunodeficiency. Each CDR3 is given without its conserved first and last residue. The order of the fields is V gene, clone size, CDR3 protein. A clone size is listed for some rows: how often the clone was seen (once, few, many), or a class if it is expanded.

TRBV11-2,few,ASSLWRGVIETQY
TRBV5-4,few,ASSLDGGSGGAF
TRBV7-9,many,ASSFRLGMEETQY
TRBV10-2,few,ASSVNRDRVGYEQY
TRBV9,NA,ASSEGGREKETQY
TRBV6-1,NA,ASQTGPGNTIY
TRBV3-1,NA,ASSQDEGEQY
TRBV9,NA,ASSVGRGGEAF
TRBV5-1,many,ASSLGRLAGVYEQY
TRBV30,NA,AWRGQGSNQPQH
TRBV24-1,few,ATSDPSDRQDEQF
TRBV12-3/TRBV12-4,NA,ASQLRPTYEQY
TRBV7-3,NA,ASSLRGLGSTGELF
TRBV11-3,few,ASTGRESSSYNEQF
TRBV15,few,ATSREQAYPGNTIY
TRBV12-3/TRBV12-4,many,ASRSLGQDSTEQY
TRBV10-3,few,AIRRQGGNTEAF
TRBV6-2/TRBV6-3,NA,ASLKRERSGTGELF
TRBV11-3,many,ASSPTGTTYNEQF
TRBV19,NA,ASIRVRGTGVQPQH
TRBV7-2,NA,ASSLAGNNSPLH
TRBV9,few,ASSVDLGPGNEQF
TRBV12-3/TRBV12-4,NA,ASSPSNRGLNTEAF
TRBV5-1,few,ASGEGTFNEQF
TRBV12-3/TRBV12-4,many,ASSSYSGGITDTQY
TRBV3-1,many,ASSQVRTQY
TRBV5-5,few,ASSLADRDQPQH
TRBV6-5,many,ASSVTGGNQPQH
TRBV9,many,ASSDEPTGRDIQY
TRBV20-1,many,SARDGGTSGRADTQY
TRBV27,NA,ASSRPLEGYEQY
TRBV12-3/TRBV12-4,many,ASSTELTGELF
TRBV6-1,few,ASSEASNTGREQY
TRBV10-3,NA,AISDEGEQY
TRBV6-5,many,ASSYSPAGVSDTQY
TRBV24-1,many,ATRGSGETQY
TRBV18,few,ASSPRTGGSTDTQY
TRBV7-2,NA,ASSSRERNTEAF
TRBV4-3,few,ASSQDPRASGNTIY
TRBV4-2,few,ASSQGESSYNEQF
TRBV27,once,ASSPRMEVNNKQF
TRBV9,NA,ASSIGTGGGYGYT
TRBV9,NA,ASSGRDSSYNEQF
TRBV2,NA,AIQLGDEQY
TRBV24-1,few,ATSDFDGQMQETQY
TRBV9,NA,ASSVGARTSYNEQF
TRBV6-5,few,ASSTGITLH
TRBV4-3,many,ASSQEWGDEQF
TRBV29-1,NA,TLSKEYGTEAF
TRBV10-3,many,AISAQGLRAYEQY
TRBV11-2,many,ASSPMRDYGYT
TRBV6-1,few,ATNLDISYEQY
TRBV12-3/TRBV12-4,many,ASSLGEWAESSYEQY
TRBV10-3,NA,AISELWTSGHQETQY
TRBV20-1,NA,SARTLYEQY